What follows describes a single T cell receptor (beta chain). This sample stems from a study of T cell repertoires in cytomegalovirus infection. Study summary: Public TCR beta signatures marked donors with CMV infection and the matching HLA.

The CDR3 length is 17 residues. Germline loops: CDR1 SGHVS, CDR2 FNYEAQ. V shed 1 base, J shed 3 bases, and the junction held 3 bases outside the gene matches. MiXCR, applied by TCRdb to the reads, yields one record per CDR3 protein. The repertoire holds roughly 600,000 distinct CDR3 sequences, with approximately 24% as singletons. The origin of this receptor is a human donor in good health (CMV status not recorded). Some clones in this sample may be carry-over from other donors' samples. The sequenced sample consisted of CD8+ T cells from PBMCs. The chain links TRBV7-6 to TRBJ2-2; 12 nucleotides match TRBD2. The CDR3 sequence: CASSLGTSGEYTGELFF. The DNA of the CDR3 is TGTGCCAGCAGCTTAGGGACTAGCGGGGAGTACACCGGGGAGCTGTTTTTT.